The T cell receptor (beta chain) described here comes from a study of cytomegalovirus exposure and HLA in healthy donors. General study points: In vitro checks showed that a few CMV-associated chains really do target CMV antigens.

Assay: immunoSEQ multiplex PCR; the TCRdb copy retains only in-frame clones and omits some. The sample carries 150,000 to 200,000 clones, roughly 80% recorded once. On this clone itself: No antigen is known for it.

Trimming took 0 bases from V and 6 from J, leaving 11 bases between them. The germline CDR1 and CDR2 sequences are LGHNA and YSLEER. CDR3 length: 15 amino acids. This TCR derives from a man aged 25-45 years in good health and CMV-seropositive. The material sequenced was PBMCs. The chain combines TRBV4-3 with TRBJ1-4; weak D call: TRBD1 (5 bases). The CDR3 is CASSQDPGSDEKLFF. The CDR3 nucleotides read TGCGCCAGCAGCCAAGATCCAGGGTCGGATGAAAAACTGTTTTTT.